Listed here are 27 T cell receptor beta chains from one sample, sequenced in a study of cytotoxic CD8 clonotypes in ibrutinib-treated CLL. Generated by immunoSEQ multiplex PCR, the TCRdb table keeps only in-frame clones and is missing some. Seen here are a few hundred thousand clones, 67% observed once, and the top ten hold roughly 6.3%. The starting material was PBMCs, obtained after 36 months of ibrutinib treatment. The receptor set was obtained from a human donor with chronic lymphocytic leukemia.

This clone appeared a few times. The chain joins TRBV11-2 to TRBJ2-7, with 9 bases aligning to TRBD1. The ends lost 6 bases at V and 5 bases at J; junction bases unmatched: 14. Germline assignment: CDR1 SGHAT and CDR2 FQNNGV. The CDR3 sequence is 16 residues long. In DNA, the CDR3 is TGTGCCAGCAGTTACCTAGGGGGACAGGGTATCCACGAGCAGTACTTC. Amino acids: CASSYLGGQGIHEQYF. Supplemented by reference TRBV11-2 and TRBJ2-7, the full variable domain reads EAGVAQSPRYKIIEKRQSVAFWCNPISGHATLYWYQQILGQGPKLLIQFQNNGVVDDSQLPKDRFSAERLKGVDSTLKIQPAKLEDSAVYLCASSYLGGQGIHEQYFGPGTRLTVT.

This chain connects TRBV14 to TRBJ2-7; no reliable D call. The V end was cut by 3 bases, the J end by 4 bases, with 7 bases between. CDR3 size: 12 residues. Germline V gene data show CDR1 as SGHDN and CDR2 as FVKESK. The CDR3 nucleotides are TGTGCCAGCAGCCAGAGTTTTTACGAGCAGTACTTC. It yields the protein CASSQSFYEQYF.

V is TRBV15 and J is TRBJ1-1; D possibly corresponds to TRBD1 (5 bases). V lost 0 bases and J 8 bases, leaving 13 bases between the germline ends. Germline-derived CDR1 and CDR2 are LNHNV and YYDKDF (reference sequence). CDR3 size: 14 residues. The CDR3 sequence: CATSRELWGYEAFF. The CDR3 region has the DNA TGTGCCACCAGCAGAGAGTTGTGGGGGTACGAAGCTTTCTTT.

The chain employs TRBV7-2 and TRBJ2-2; D unclear. The CDR3 totals 13 residues. Trimming stripped 6 bases from V and 5 bases from J, with 10 bases between. The germline gives CDR1 SGHTA, CDR2 FQGNSA. In nucleotides, the CDR3 is TGTGCCAGCAGTGGGTATCCTACCGGGGAGCTGTTTTTT. This codes for CASSGYPTGELFF. Using reference TRBV7-2 and TRBJ2-2 for the parts outside the CDR3, the full variable domain is GAGVSQSPSNKVTEKGKDVELRCDPISGHTALYWYRQSLGQGLEFLIYFQGNSAPDKSGLPSDRFSAERTGGSVSTLTIQRTQQEDSAVYLCASSGYPTGELFFGEGSRLTVL.

V is TRBV10-3 and J is TRBJ2-3; 8 nucleotides agree with TRBD2. The CDR3 runs 16 residues. CDR1 and CDR2 (germline): ENHRY, SYGVKD. V gave up 6 bases and J gave up 4 bases; unmatched junction bases: 12. The CDR3 loop reads CAISLTGTRSPDTQYF. The CDR3 DNA follows: TGTGCCATCAGCCTAACCGGGACTAGAAGCCCAGATACGCAGTATTTT.

The gene calls are TRBV18 and TRBJ2-7; 9 bases fit TRBD1. The CDR3 contains 17 residues. Per germline, CDR1 KGHSH and CDR2 LQKENI. J was trimmed by 3 bases and V by 3 bases; bases with no gene match: 12. CDR3 nucleotides: TGTGCCAGCTCACCGGGGACAGGGCCAAACGGGCTCTACGAGCAGTACTTC. Translating gives CASSPGTGPNGLYEQYF.

This chain uses TRBV5-1 with TRBJ2-7; possibly TRBD1 for D (5 bases). The CDR3 consists of 14 residues. Germline CDR1 is SGHRS and CDR2 is YFSETQ. V lost 4 bases, J lost 2 bases, and 13 bases lay in between. CDR3 nucleotides: TGCGCCAGCAGCCCCTCAGGGAATCCCTACGAGCAGTACTTC. This gives the protein CASSPSGNPYEQYF. The variable domain in full, completed from reference TRBV5-1 and TRBJ2-7, reads KAGVTQTPRYLIKTRGQQVTLSCSPISGHRSVSWYQQTPGQGLQFLFEYFSETQRNKGNFPGRFSGRQFSNSRSEMNVSTLELGDSALYLCASSPSGNPYEQYFGPGTRLTVT.

This clone was recorded a few times. The chain carries TRBV1 and TRBJ2-5; TRBD1 is taken as the D call from the table, unchecked against the DNA. TRBV1 is a pseudogene locus. This CDR3 is built from 14 residues. CDR3 sequence: CTSTQGTVQETQYF. The DNA of the CDR3 is TGCACCAGCACACAAGGGACAGTACAAGAGACCCAGTACTTC.

This clone was picked up a small number of times. V usage is TRBV10-3 and J usage is TRBJ1-2; perhaps TRBD1 as D (6 bases). The CDR3 extends over 11 amino acids. Trimming stripped 9 bases from V and 7 bases from J, with 12 bases between. Germline lookup yields CDR1 ENHRY and CDR2 SYGVKD. The CDR3 DNA sequence: TGTGCCATACTCCGGGACACTGGCTACACCTTC. The encoded protein is CAILRDTGYTF.

CDR3 in DNA: TGTGCCAGCAGTTTAAATTTAAAGACTAGCTCATTGGGGGATGAGCAGTTCTTC. This encodes CASSLNLKTSSLGDEQFF. V gene TRBV28 combines with J gene TRBJ2-1; TRBD2 matches 7 bases. Germline-derived CDR1 and CDR2 are MDHEN and SYDVKM. With 2 bases clipped from V and 8 bases from J, the junction kept 18 bases outside the gene matches. The CDR3 extends over 18 amino acids.

This clone was counted a single time. The V call is TRBV11-3, the J call TRBJ2-2; TRBD2 might be the D (7 bases). The germline V gene encodes CDR1 SGHNT and CDR2 YENEEA. V lost 5 bases and J 5 bases, leaving 18 bases between the germline ends. The CDR3 is made up of 16 amino acids. The CDR3 region has the DNA TGTGCCAGCAGCCCCCGACGCGGGGGCGGTACCGGGGAGCTGTTTTTT. Residues: CASSPRRGGGTGELFF.

This chain joins TRBV10-3 and TRBJ2-6; possible D gene TRBD2, 6 bases. CDR1 and CDR2 from the germline V gene are ENHRY and SYGVKD. This CDR3 spans 15 amino acids. Trimming pared 9 bases from V and 1 base from J, leaving 13 bases between. The CDR3 nucleotides are TGTGCCATAACAGGAGGGGTTTCTGGGGCCAACGTCCTGACTTTC. This gives the protein CAITGGVSGANVLTF.

The chain employs TRBV6-1 and TRBJ1-5; D is undetermined. The V and J ends lost 1 base and 3 bases respectively, with 7 bases between them. Germline CDR1 and CDR2: MNHNS and SASEGT. This CDR3 has 14 amino acids. CDR3 bases: TGTGCCAGCAGTGAAGACAGTCCCAATCAGCCCCAGCATTTT. Its translation is CASSEDSPNQPQHF.

This clone was seen more than once but under ten times. The rearrangement joins TRBV5-1 to TRBJ2-7; 10 bases align to TRBD2. The V segment lost 4 bases and the J segment 6 bases; nucleotides outside the gene matches: 7. Germline V gene data show CDR1 as SGHRS and CDR2 as YFSETQ. The CDR3 runs to 14 residues. In DNA, the CDR3 is TGCGCCAGCAGCCCAACAGCGGGGGGGAGCGAGCAGTACTTC. Translated, it gives CASSPTAGGSEQYF.

The chain carries TRBV7-9 and TRBJ1-1, with a weak D call TRBD1 (6 bases). Germline assignment: CDR1 SEHNR and CDR2 FQNEAQ (reference sequence). V lost 0 bases to trimming and J lost 4 bases, with 21 bases between them. This CDR3 is 18 amino acids long. The CDR3 DNA reads TGTGCCAGCAGCTTAGCAGGCGGCAGGGTGAGGGGGACCACTGAAGCTTTCTTT. Translation gives CASSLAGGRVRGTTEAFF.

This clone was recorded many times. The chain combines TRBV5-1 with TRBJ2-1; D is uncertain. Trimming removed 4 bases at V and 4 bases at J, with 9 bases between. This CDR3 is built from 13 residues. CDR1 is SGHRS and CDR2 is YFSETQ in the germline V gene. The CDR3 DNA sequence: TGCGCCAGCAGCCAACAGTCTTACAATGAGCAGTTCTTC. It encodes CASSQQSYNEQFF.

This clone was seen more than once but under ten times. The chain joins TRBV6-6 to TRBJ1-2; D unclear. Germline lookup yields CDR1 MNHNY and CDR2 SVGAGI (reference sequence). The CDR3 loop spans 12 amino acids. Trimming removed 7 bases at V and 2 bases at J, with 8 bases between. The DNA of the CDR3 is TGTGCCAGCACGACACCGAACTATGGCTACACCTTC. This translates into CASTTPNYGYTF.

In its sample, this clone was seen once. This chain joins TRBV6-1 and TRBJ1-1; no definite D call. This CDR3 comprises 12 residues. Germline V CDR1 and CDR2: MNHNS, SASEGT. Trimming took 7 bases from V and 5 from J, leaving 11 bases between them. The CDR3 loop is CASIDSGTEAFF. DNA of the CDR3: TGTGCCAGCATTGATAGTGGGACTGAAGCTTTCTTT.

This clone was found a few times. The V call is TRBV2, the J call TRBJ1-1, with 7 bases lining up with TRBD1. Germline loops: CDR1 SNHLY, CDR2 FYNNEI. V trimming: 4 bases; J trimming: 2 bases; junction bases outside the gene matches: 13. This CDR3 is built from 17 residues. CDR3 residues: CASSVRSGGHRNTEAFF. As DNA, the CDR3 is TGTGCCAGCAGTGTTAGGTCAGGGGGTCACAGAAACACTGAAGCTTTCTTT.

The J gene is TRBJ2-7, the V gene TRBV2; no reliable D call. The V end lost 7 bases, the J end lost 5 bases, and 18 bases lay between the germline ends. The V gene's germline CDR1 is SNHLY and CDR2 FYNNEI. The CDR3 has 14 residues. In nucleotides, the CDR3 is TGTGCCAGCATCCCACGAAACCTACATGACGAGCAGTACTTC. Residues: CASIPRNLHDEQYF.

V is TRBV6-4 and J is TRBJ2-3; D gene uncertain. This CDR3 region has 13 residues. Per germline, CDR1 MRHNA and CDR2 SNTAGT. V lost 0 bases to trimming and J lost 4 bases, with 5 bases between them. The CDR3 nucleotides are TGTGCCAGCAGTGACTCGATCGCAGATACGCAGTATTTT. The encoded protein is CASSDSIADTQYF.

The V call is TRBV29-1, the J call TRBJ2-3, with 15 bases that match TRBD2. This CDR3 comprises 16 residues. V was pared by 7 bases and J by 4 bases, with 9 bases of the junction left unmatched. Germline V gene data show CDR1 as SQVTM and CDR2 as ANQGSEA. CDR3 loop: CSAGPGLAGGADTQYF. In DNA, the CDR3 is TGCAGCGCGGGCCCGGGACTAGCGGGAGGAGCAGATACGCAGTATTTT.

V and J are TRBV4-1 and TRBJ2-7; D is perhaps TRBD1 or TRBD2 (5 bases each). Germline V gene sequence: CDR1 MGHRA, CDR2 YSYEKL. CDR3 length: 19 residues. Trimming took 0 bases from V and 2 from J, leaving 23 bases between them. In DNA form, the CDR3 reads TGCGCCAGCAGCCAAGATTTCGAACAGGAGACTAACTTACCCTACGAGCAGTACTTC. Translating it yields CASSQDFEQETNLPYEQYF.

The V call is TRBV21-1, the J call TRBJ1-3. TRBV21-1 is a listed pseudogene. The CDR3 consists of 14 residues. In nucleotides, the CDR3 is TGTGCCAGCAGCGCTCGAGGGGTACGGGAGACCATATATTTT. Translation gives CASSARGVRETIYF.

This clone was seen only once. The chain links TRBV4-3 to TRBJ2-6; the match to TRBD1 covers 8 bases. CDR3 size: 18 residues. Germline V lookup: CDR1 LGHNA, CDR2 YSLEER. The V gene end was trimmed by 1 base and the J gene end by 0 bases; junction bases not matched to a gene: 5. The CDR3 here is CASSQARTGYSGANVLTF. CDR3 DNA sequence: TGCGCCAGCAGCCAAGCCCGGACAGGGTACTCTGGGGCCAACGTCCTGACTTTC.

This clone appeared once. CDR3 amino acids: CASSRADRETEAFF. The CDR3 DNA reads as TGCGCCAGCAGCCGAGCGGACAGGGAGACTGAAGCTTTCTTT. V and J are TRBV4-1 and TRBJ1-1; 8 bases align to TRBD1. The CDR3 length is 14 residues. J was trimmed by 5 bases and V by 4 bases; bases with no gene match: 6. CDR1 is MGHRA and CDR2 is YSYEKL in the germline V gene.

For this clone: Possible read error: a much larger clone is one base away. This rearrangement joins TRBV7-3 to TRBJ1-5; D gene unclear. The CDR3 is 16 residues long. Germline-derived CDR1 and CDR2 are SGHTA and FQGTGA. V lost 7 bases, J lost 5 bases, and 21 bases lay in between. The CDR3 nucleotides are TGTGCCAGCACCGGGAGCGACACCGTCATATATCAGCCCCAGCATTTT. This codes for CASTGSDTVIYQPQHF.